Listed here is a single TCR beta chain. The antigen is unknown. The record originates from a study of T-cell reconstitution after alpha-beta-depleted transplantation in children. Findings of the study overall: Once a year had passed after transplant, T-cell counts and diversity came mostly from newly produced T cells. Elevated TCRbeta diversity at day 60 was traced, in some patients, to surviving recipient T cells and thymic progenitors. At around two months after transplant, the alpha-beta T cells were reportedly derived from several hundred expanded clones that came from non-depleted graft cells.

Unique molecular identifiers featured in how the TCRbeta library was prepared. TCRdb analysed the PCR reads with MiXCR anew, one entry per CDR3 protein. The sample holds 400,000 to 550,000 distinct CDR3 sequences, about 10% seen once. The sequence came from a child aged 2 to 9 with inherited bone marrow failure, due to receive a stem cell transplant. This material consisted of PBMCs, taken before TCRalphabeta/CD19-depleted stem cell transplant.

CDR3 in DNA: TGTGCCAGCAGTTTCAGGGGGCGCGGTCTCAACGAGCAGTACTTC. Protein sequence: CASSFRGRGLNEQYF. This chain uses TRBV28 with TRBJ2-7; 8 bases are shared with TRBD1. The CDR3 has 15 residues. V was pared by 3 bases and J by 5 bases, with 9 bases of the junction left unmatched. In germline, CDR1 is MDHEN, CDR2 SYDVKM.